Each of the 23 T cell receptor beta chains below was sequenced from the same sample in a study of CD8 T cells in ankylosing spondylitis. TCRdb reanalysed the 5' RACE reads using MiXCR and keeps one entry per CDR3 protein. Of under 450,000 distinct CDR3 sequences listed, 20% to 25% were seen once; the top ten hold less than 15%. Source material: blood, either unsorted or a sorted T cell fraction (not recorded which). The receptor source for this set is a male donor with ankylosing spondylitis or in good health (not recorded which).

V is TRBV7-9 and J is TRBJ2-7, with a possible D match to TRBD1 (6 bases). The CDR3 totals 13 residues. Trimming removed 7 bases at V and 6 bases at J, with 16 bases between. The V gene's germline CDR1 is SEHNR and CDR2 FQNEAQ (reference sequence). CDR3 region: CASTNTGMGEQYF. DNA for the CDR3: TGTGCCAGCACCAACACAGGGATGGGCGAGCAGTACTTC.

The genes are TRBV5-6 and TRBJ2-7; maybe TRBD2 (6 bases). Per the germline V gene, CDR1 is SGHDT and CDR2 is YYEEEE. The length of the CDR3 is 15 residues. Trimming removed 0 bases at V and 6 bases at J, with 16 bases between. The CDR3: CASSLGASVLSEQYF. Written as DNA, the CDR3 is TGTGCCAGCAGCTTGGGGGCTAGCGTGCTTTCCGAGCAGTACTTC.

This clonotype has just a few counts. The chain is built from TRBV12-3 or TRBV12-4 and TRBJ2-1; tentatively, D is TRBD2 (5 bases). V lost 3 bases to trimming and J lost 5 bases, with 8 bases between them. This CDR3 has 13 amino acids. The DNA of the CDR3 is TGTGCCAGCAGTTTTTGGCGGGACAATGAGCAGTTCTTC. The encoded protein is CASSFWRDNEQFF.

This clonotype was seen repeatedly, ten times or more. The chain uses TRBV5-1 and TRBJ2-2; weak D call: TRBD2 (6 bases). The CDR3 is made up of 16 amino acids. Germline-derived CDR1 and CDR2 are SGHRS and YFSETQ. Trimming stripped 3 bases from V and 1 base from J, with 13 bases between. CDR3 region: CASSWTRDGNTGELFF. In DNA, the CDR3 is TGCGCCAGCAGCTGGACGCGGGACGGGAACACCGGGGAGCTGTTTTTT.

The sample holds a few counts of this clonotype. The chain joins TRBV20-1 to TRBJ2-7, with 8 bases that match TRBD2. The CDR3 runs 13 residues. From germline, CDR1 is DFQATT and CDR2 SNEGSKA (reference sequence). CDR3 bases: TGCAGCCCAGTGGAGCGGGGGCCCTACGAGCAGTACTTC. Translating gives CSPVERGPYEQYF.

This chain connects TRBV15 to TRBJ2-1; D is unclear. Trimming cost V 8 bases and J 9 bases, with 14 bases left between them. Germline lookup yields CDR1 LNHNV and CDR2 YYDKDF (reference sequence). This CDR3 contains 12 residues. DNA for the CDR3: TGTGCCACCCGAGAAGAAGTTAGTGAGCAGTTCTTC. Translated, it gives CATREEVSEQFF.

This clonotype was detected many times. The gene calls are TRBV12-3 or TRBV12-4 and TRBJ2-2; no clear D gene. Trimming took 0 bases from V and 7 from J, leaving 3 bases between them. The CDR3 extends over 12 amino acids. In DNA form, the CDR3 reads TGTGCCAGCAGTTTAGCCCGCGGGGAGCTGTTTTTT. Its protein product is CASSLARGELFF.

The CDR3 sequence is CASSQDRSGVHNEQFF. Here the CDR3 DNA reads TGCGCCAGCAGCCAAGATAGGAGCGGCGTACACAATGAGCAGTTCTTC. V gene TRBV4-1 combines with J gene TRBJ2-1, with a weak D call TRBD2 (5 bases). The V gene's germline CDR1 is MGHRA and CDR2 YSYEKL. CDR3 length: 16 amino acids. Trimming removed 0 bases at V and 5 bases at J, with 14 bases between.

Only a few counts were recorded for this clonotype. The gene calls are TRBV7-8 and TRBJ2-1; 16 bases align to TRBD2. Trimming at V came to 8 bases and at J to 3 bases, leaving 7 bases not matched to a gene. The length of the CDR3 is 17 residues. Looked up from germline, CDR1 is SGHVS and CDR2 is FQNEAQ. In DNA, the CDR3 is TGTGCCAGCGCCGGGACTAGCGGGGGGGCCTTCTACAATGAGCAGTTCTTC. It translates to CASAGTSGGAFYNEQFF.

J is TRBJ2-7 and V is TRBV15; D unclear. The germline V gene has CDR1 LNHNV and CDR2 YYDKDF (reference sequence). Trimming took 1 base from V and 2 from J, leaving 18 bases between them. This CDR3 is 17 amino acids long. CDR3 residues: CATSRGILRMNTYEQYF. The DNA of the CDR3 is TGTGCCACCAGCAGAGGAATCCTTAGGATGAACACCTACGAGCAGTACTTC.

The genes are TRBV6-2 or TRBV6-3 and TRBJ1-5; D gene unclear. The germline V gene encodes CDR1 MNHEY and CDR2 SVGEGT. The CDR3 consists of 16 residues. Trimming removed 4 bases from V and 0 bases from J, with 13 bases in between. The CDR3 DNA sequence: TGTGCCAGCAGTTTGAATGCAGCATATAGCAATCAGCCCCAGCATTTT. Its protein product is CASSLNAAYSNQPQHF.

The J gene is TRBJ2-7, the V gene TRBV3-1, with D maybe TRBD2 (6 bases). The germline V and J ends were trimmed by 0 bases and 5 bases, with 8 bases remaining between them. CDR3 length: 13 residues. Germline assignment: CDR1 LGHDT and CDR2 YNNKEL (reference sequence). CDR3 amino acids: CASSQDGGHEQYF. CDR3 bases: TGTGCCAGCAGCCAAGACGGGGGACACGAGCAGTACTTC.

This clonotype occurred many times. The chain recombines TRBV29-1 with TRBJ2-5; possibly TRBD1 for D (6 bases). Trimming left V 1 base short and J 5 bases short, with 14 bases between. CDR3 length: 14 amino acids. Germline assignment: CDR1 SQVTM and CDR2 ANQGSEA. This CDR3 is CSVEGTDNRETQYF. CDR3 bases: TGCAGCGTTGAAGGGACAGATAATCGGGAGACCCAGTACTTC.

This clonotype has only a few counts. This chain links TRBV12-3 or TRBV12-4 with TRBJ1-2, with D possibly TRBD1 on 6 matching bases. The CDR3 loop spans 14 amino acids. Trimming stripped 6 bases from V and 4 bases from J, with 15 bases between. The CDR3 region is CASRSWTASYGYTF. In DNA form, the CDR3 reads TGTGCCAGCAGAAGCTGGACAGCCTCCTATGGCTACACCTTC.

J is TRBJ2-3 and V is TRBV5-1; 7 nucleotides agree with TRBD1. The germline V gene has CDR1 SGHRS and CDR2 YFSETQ. The CDR3 runs 14 residues. V was clipped by 4 bases and J by 4 bases; unmatched bases: 6. DNA for the CDR3: TGCGCCAGCAGCAAAGGGGGCGGCCCAGATACGCAGTATTTT. It encodes CASSKGGGPDTQYF.

The chain joins TRBV27 to TRBJ2-1, with D possibly matching TRBD1 (7 bases). Germline V lookup: CDR1 MNHEY, CDR2 SMNVEV (reference sequence). The V gene lost 6 bases and the J gene lost 9 bases, with 27 bases spanning the gap. The CDR3 length is 17 residues. This CDR3 reads CASSTWEVAGGRGEQFF. The CDR3 bases are TGTGCCAGCAGCACATGGGAGGTGGCAGGGGGTCGGGGTGAGCAGTTCTTC.

CDR3 loop: CSARTGNEQYF. The CDR3 DNA reads as TGCAGTGCCAGGACAGGGAACGAGCAGTACTTC. V gene TRBV20-1 combines with J gene TRBJ2-7; 8 bases line up with TRBD1. The CDR3 covers 11 residues. Unmatched junction bases numbered 3, after V lost 6 bases and J lost 5 bases. Germline values: CDR1 DFQATT, CDR2 SNEGSKA (reference sequence).

The J gene is TRBJ1-5, the V gene TRBV4-1; unclear D gene. The CDR3 consists of 13 residues. The germline V gene has CDR1 MGHRA and CDR2 YSYEKL. V was trimmed by 3 bases and J by 4 bases, leaving 7 bases between them. DNA for the CDR3: TGCGCCAGCAGCCAGCAGGAGAATCAGCCCCAGCATTTT. Its translation is CASSQQENQPQHF.

V and J are TRBV20-1 and TRBJ2-7; 11 bases match TRBD2. The V gene's germline CDR1 is DFQATT and CDR2 SNEGSKA (reference sequence). V trimming: 6 bases; J trimming: 0 bases; junction bases outside the gene matches: 16. The length of the CDR3 is 18 residues. The CDR3 protein is CSARGAGTSGLNSYEQYF. The CDR3 DNA reads as TGCAGTGCGCGGGGGGCCGGGACTAGCGGTTTAAACTCCTACGAGCAGTACTTC.

This clonotype has a handful of counts. The rearrangement joins TRBV28 to TRBJ1-3; no firm D call. The CDR3 is 14 residues long. Trimming removed 6 bases at V and 0 bases at J, with 9 bases between. Germline CDR1 reads MDHEN; CDR2 reads SYDVKM. The CDR3 loop is CASSPEGSGNTIYF. The CDR3 nucleotides are TGTGCCAGCAGCCCGGAGGGCTCTGGAAACACCATATATTTT.

CDR3 DNA sequence: TGCGCCAGCAGCCATGCGGGGGGGGCTGAAAAACTGTTTTTT. It is translated as CASSHAGGAEKLFF. This sequence joins TRBV4-1 and TRBJ1-4, with D possibly matching TRBD1 (6 bases). Trimming stripped 3 bases from V and 7 bases from J, with 12 bases between. The germline gives CDR1 MGHRA, CDR2 YSYEKL. The CDR3 is 14 amino acids.

The genes are TRBV19 and TRBJ2-7; a possible D gene is TRBD2 (6 bases). Trimming pared 4 bases from V and 5 bases from J, leaving 15 bases between. Germline CDR1 is LNHDA and CDR2 is SQIVND (reference sequence). The CDR3 contains 14 residues. CDR3 residues: CASSRPGGADEQYF. For the CDR3, the DNA is TGTGCCAGTAGTAGGCCTGGAGGGGCGGACGAGCAGTACTTC.

This clonotype has a handful of counts. This chain connects TRBV7-9 to TRBJ2-5; 13 bases map to TRBD2. There are 17 residues in the CDR3. Unmatched junction bases numbered 6, after V lost 4 bases and J lost 1 base. Germline CDR1 SEHNR, CDR2 FQNEAQ (reference sequence). CDR3 protein: CASSSLTSGGLQETQYF. CDR3 nucleotides: TGTGCCAGCAGCTCCCTGACTAGCGGGGGGCTCCAAGAGACCCAGTACTTC.